The rows below give T cell receptor beta chains drawn from one sample of a study of regulatory T cells in long-lasting Graves disease. TCRdb processed the multiplex PCR reads anew with MiXCR; each CDR3 protein has one entry. The sample records over 450,000 distinct CDR3 sequences, 12% being singletons. This sample also appeared in a second study, on T cells in Graves' hyperthyroidism and ophthalmopathy.

Specimen: peripheral blood mononuclear cells (PBMCs), collected at new diagnosis, from a patient treated with antithyroid drugs. These receptors were collected from a woman in her 30s with Graves disease. Both conserved end residues are part of each CDR3. Fields, in order: D gene, V gene, J gene, clone size, CDR3 DNA, CDR3 protein. A D gene is named only where the DNA matches it firmly. Not all rows give a size; the values are once, few, many and, for expanded clones, a class.

>TRBD2|TRBV7-2|TRBJ2-5|many
TGTGCCAGCAGTCCTGGACTAGCGGGAGTGGAGACCCAGTACTTC
CASSPGLAGVETQYF
>.|TRBV6-1|TRBJ2-2|many
TGTGCCAGCAACTACGGGTCCGGGCGGAGTGGGGAGCTGTTTTTT
CASNYGSGRSGELFF
>TRBD1|TRBV7-9|TRBJ1-6|.
TGTGCCAGCAGCCCGGACAGGGAATTCACTAATTCACCCCTCCACTTT
CASSPDREFTNSPLHF
>TRBD2|TRBV7-2|TRBJ2-1|few
TGTGCCAGCAGCTTCGTGACCGGGACTAGGCAGTTCTTC
CASSFVTGTRQFF
>.|TRBV28|TRBJ2-3|many
TGTGCCAGCAGTTACCCTGCGGACCGTAAGAGCACAGATACGCAGTATTTT
CASSYPADRKSTDTQYF
>.|TRBV20-1|TRBJ1-1|many
TGCAGTGCTAGGTACAGTCTCTACACTGAAGCTTTCTTT
CSARYSLYTEAFF
>.|TRBV11-2|TRBJ1-4|many
TGTGCCAGCAGCACTGCGGGAGAGATTAATGAAAAACTGTTTTTT
CASSTAGEINEKLFF
>TRBD1|TRBV18|TRBJ1-5|.
TGTGCCAGCTCACGGGGGGACAGGGGCACGGATAGCAATCAGCCCCAGCATTTT
CASSRGDRGTDSNQPQHF
>.|TRBV29-1|TRBJ1-1|many
TGCAGCGCCCGGACAGCCACTGAAGCTTTCTTT
CSARTATEAFF
>.|TRBV6-1|TRBJ2-7|few
TGTGCCAGCAGTGATACTTGGGGTGCCCACGAGCAGTACTTC
CASSDTWGAHEQYF
>.|TRBV12-3/TRBV12-4|TRBJ1-2|many
TGTGCCAGCAGCCCAGAAAGCAACTATGGCTACACCTTC
CASSPESNYGYTF
>.|TRBV2|TRBJ1-2|many
TGTGCCAGCAGTGTTGGCAGGGGCCCCTATGGCTACACCTTC
CASSVGRGPYGYTF
>TRBD2|TRBV20-1|TRBJ2-5|many
TGCAGTGCTAGAGATTGGGGGGGGAGCCAAGAGACCCAGTACTTC
CSARDWGGSQETQYF
>TRBD1|TRBV28|TRBJ1-5|few
TGTGCCAGCAGTCCGGGACAGCGTAACGATCAGCCCCAGCATTTT
CASSPGQRNDQPQHF
>.|TRBV7-3|TRBJ2-4|.
TGTGCCAGCAGCTTAGGTCCGGGAACCAAAAACATTCAGTACTTC
CASSLGPGTKNIQYF
>.|TRBV28|TRBJ1-2|.
TGTGCCAGCAGTCCCCTCGGGCGGGATGGCTACACCTTC
CASSPLGRDGYTF
>TRBD2|TRBV27|TRBJ2-7|.
TGTGCCAGCAGCCGTACCTCTAGCGGGAGATACGAGCAGTACTTC
CASSRTSSGRYEQYF
>TRBD1|TRBV19|TRBJ2-6|.
TGTGCCAGTGGACAGGGCTCTGGGGCCAACGTCCTGACTTTC
CASGQGSGANVLTF
>TRBD2|TRBV11-2|TRBJ2-1|.
TGTGCCAGCAGCTTCGCCGGGGGAGCGGGAGATTCTTACAATGAGCAGTTCTTC
CASSFAGGAGDSYNEQFF
>.|TRBV27|TRBJ2-7|many
TGTGCCAGCAGTCCTAGGAGGGGGGACGAGCAGTACTTC
CASSPRRGDEQYF
>.|TRBV30|TRBJ2-5|many
TGTGCCTGGAGACTACTTTCTGGGGCAGGGGAGACCCAGTACTTC
CAWRLLSGAGETQYF
>.|TRBV5-5|TRBJ1-4|many
TGTGCCAGCAGCTTGGGGGTGGCGTCTAATGAAAAACTGTTTTTT
CASSLGVASNEKLFF
>.|TRBV20-1|TRBJ1-1|few
TGCAGTGCTAGAGTCCCGAGTCTCACTGAAGCTTTCTTT
CSARVPSLTEAFF
>.|TRBV6-1|TRBJ1-5|many
TGTGCCAGCACCATGGGGGGACGGACTTATAGCAATCAGCCCCAGCATTTT
CASTMGGRTYSNQPQHF
>TRBD1|TRBV20-1|TRBJ1-2|.
TGCAGTGCTAGAGATCCGGGACAGGGGTATGGCTACACCTTC
CSARDPGQGYGYTF
>TRBD1|TRBV15|TRBJ2-7|many
TGTGCCACCAGCAAAGACAGGGGCCCCGGGAACGAGCAGTACTTC
CATSKDRGPGNEQYF
>.|TRBV20-1|TRBJ2-7|.
TGCAGTGCTAGAGATCCGGGGGTGCCCTCCTACGAGCAGTACTTC
CSARDPGVPSYEQYF
>TRBD1|TRBV29-1|TRBJ1-1|many
TGCAGCGTGCGGACAGGGTACACTGAAGCTTTCTTT
CSVRTGYTEAFF
>.|TRBV7-2|TRBJ1-2|many
TGTGCCAGCAGCTTAGGGGGGTGGTATCGAACGGACGACTATGGCTACACCTTC
CASSLGGWYRTDDYGYTF
>TRBD1|TRBV20-1|TRBJ2-7|few
TGCAGTGCTAGACCACTTAGGGGGCAGGCCCGGGACTACGAGCAGTACTTC
CSARPLRGQARDYEQYF
>.|TRBV20-1|TRBJ1-2|many
TGCAGTGCTAGGAGGGTATACTATGGCTACACCTTC
CSARRVYYGYTF
>TRBD1|TRBV12-3/TRBV12-4|TRBJ1-1|many
TGTGCCAGCATCACAGGGGTTGAAGCTTTCTTT
CASITGVEAFF
>TRBD2|TRBV3-1|TRBJ2-7|.
TGTGCCAGCAGCCAAGAACTAGCGGGAGAAGACGAGCAGTACTTC
CASSQELAGEDEQYF
>TRBD1|TRBV19|TRBJ1-1|many
TGTGCCAGTACCGGACAGGGTTGGACTGAAGCTTTCTTT
CASTGQGWTEAFF
>.|TRBV6-2/TRBV6-3|TRBJ1-5|many
TGTGCCAGCAGTGAGATGGGGAATAGCAATCAGCCCCAGCATTTT
CASSEMGNSNQPQHF
>.|TRBV19|TRBJ1-5|.
TGTGCCAGTACGGATAGGGGGAATCAGCCCCAGCATTTT
CASTDRGNQPQHF
>TRBD2|TRBV27|TRBJ2-7|many
TGTGCCAGCAGTTTACTTAGCGGGAGTACTTACGAGCAGTACTTC
CASSLLSGSTYEQYF
>TRBD2|TRBV20-1|TRBJ2-1|.
TGCAGTGCTGCCGGGGGCGGGAGGGCTTACAATGAGCAGTTCTTC
CSAAGGGRAYNEQFF
>TRBD1|TRBV12-3/TRBV12-4|TRBJ1-1|many
TGTGCCAGCAGGGCAGGGGGGGACACTGAAGCTTTCTTT
CASRAGGDTEAFF
>.|TRBV20-1|TRBJ2-1|many
TGCAGCTACTTAGGGGTCCCTAATGAGCAGTTCTTC
CSYLGVPNEQFF
>.|TRBV18|TRBJ1-1|many
TGTGCCAGCTCACCCGCCCTCAGGGTCCCTGAAGCTTTCTTT
CASSPALRVPEAFF
>.|TRBV13|TRBJ2-7|many
TGTGCCAGCAGCCCCATTAGACACCCCGAGCAGTACTTC
CASSPIRHPEQYF
>TRBD1|TRBV18|TRBJ1-1|many
TGTGCCAGCGCACCCGGGACAGGGGCTGGTAACACTGAAGCTTTCTTT
CASAPGTGAGNTEAFF